Following are 27 T cell receptor beta chains from one sample sequenced in a study of blood T cell repertoires in COVID-19. Assay used: immunoSEQ multiplex PCR; TCRdb lists only in-frame clones, some missing. This table has about 240,000 clones, around 83% appearing once. Material for sequencing was peripheral blood. These receptor sequences come from a woman between 18 and 30 years old with acute or convalescent COVID-19.

This clone was detected a few times. This rearrangement joins TRBV2 to TRBJ2-5; 10 bases align to TRBD1. Trimming cost V 5 bases and J 5 bases; bases outside gene matches: 5. The germline V gene has CDR1 SNHLY and CDR2 FYNNEI. The CDR3 extends over 14 amino acids. The DNA of the CDR3 is TGTGCCAGCAGTCCGAGGACAGGGGGGGAGACCCAGTACTTC. Protein sequence: CASSPRTGGETQYF.

The J gene is TRBJ1-1, the V gene TRBV15; 10 bases match TRBD1. Germline assignment: CDR1 LNHNV and CDR2 YYDKDF (reference sequence). The V and J ends lost 5 bases and 6 bases, in that order; junction bases with no gene match: 9. The CDR3 sequence is 15 residues long. CDR3 sequence (DNA): TGTGCCACCAGCTCCCGGGACAGGGGTCCGGCTGAAGCTTTCTTT. Translated, it gives CATSSRDRGPAEAFF.

V and J are TRBV20-1 and TRBJ2-4, with D hard to call. The CDR3 length is 14 residues. CDR1 and CDR2 from the germline V gene are DFQATT and SNEGSKA (reference sequence). Trimming removed 3 bases at V and 0 bases at J, with 9 bases between. In DNA form, the CDR3 reads TGCAGTGCTAGTGAACAGTTAGCCAAAAACATTCAGTACTTC. This translates into CSASEQLAKNIQYF.

This clone was counted only a few times. This chain joins TRBV21-1 and TRBJ1-5. TRBV21-1 is reported as a pseudogene. The CDR3 covers 17 residues. The CDR3 bases are TGTGCCAGCAGCAAAGTTCGTCTGGGTCGGGGCAATCAGCCCCAGCATTTT. It translates to CASSKVRLGRGNQPQHF.

The J gene is TRBJ2-1, the V gene TRBV5-1, with a possible D match to TRBD2 (5 bases). The CDR3 has 13 amino acids. V was trimmed by 4 bases and J by 4 bases, leaving 9 bases between them. CDR1 and CDR2 from the germline V gene are SGHRS and YFSETQ. The CDR3 DNA reads as TGCGCCAGCAGCGGGAGCACGTACAATGAGCAGTTCTTC. Translating it yields CASSGSTYNEQFF.

The rearrangement joins TRBV28 to TRBJ2-1; 7 nucleotides agree with TRBD2. CDR1 and CDR2 from the germline V gene are MDHEN and SYDVKM. V shed 8 bases, J shed 6 bases, and the junction held 4 bases outside the gene matches. The CDR3 totals 12 residues. The CDR3, as DNA: TGTGCCAGCGGGAGGGCGCGCAATGAGCAGTTCTTC. Encoded protein: CASGRARNEQFF.

The chain has TRBV7-8 and TRBJ1-1; the D gene is possibly TRBD1 (6 bases). Germline CDR1 is SGHVS and CDR2 is FQNEAQ. Trimming took 5 bases from V and 6 from J, leaving 13 bases between them. The CDR3 is made up of 13 amino acids. This CDR3 reads CASSLDRTAEAFF. The CDR3, as DNA: TGTGCCAGCAGCCTAGACCGGACAGCTGAAGCTTTCTTT.

This chain joins TRBV6-5 and TRBJ2-5, with 9 bases lining up with TRBD1. V lost 6 bases, J lost 5 bases, and 7 bases stayed unmatched. Per germline, CDR1 MNHEY and CDR2 SVGAGI. The CDR3 loop spans 14 amino acids. This CDR3 reads CASSSDRGGETQYF. The CDR3 nucleotides read TGTGCCAGCAGCTCGGACAGGGGTGGTGAGACCCAGTACTTC.

The chain employs TRBV5-1 and TRBJ2-3, with 11 bases that match TRBD2. Per germline, CDR1 SGHRS and CDR2 YFSETQ. Germline trimming cut 2 bases from V and 2 bases from J; bases unmatched to any gene: 4. The CDR3 length is 16 residues. The CDR3 loop is CASSLGTSGATDTQYF. The CDR3 nucleotides read TGCGCCAGCAGCTTAGGGACTAGCGGTGCCACAGATACGCAGTATTTT.

The chain carries TRBV27 and TRBJ2-7; TRBD1 agrees at 8 bases. The CDR3 loop spans 15 amino acids. V shed 5 bases, J shed 4 bases, and the junction held 10 bases outside the gene matches. Germline assignment: CDR1 MNHEY and CDR2 SMNVEV (reference sequence). CDR3 sequence: CASSTRTGRPYEQYF. The CDR3 nucleotides read TGTGCCAGCAGTACGCGGACAGGGCGCCCTTACGAGCAGTACTTC.

This clone was seen only a few times. The chain uses TRBV30 and TRBJ2-1, with 9 bases matching TRBD2. V was clipped by 3 bases and J by 2 bases; unmatched bases: 5. From germline, CDR1 is GTSNPN and CDR2 SVGIG (reference sequence). The CDR3 loop spans 15 amino acids. CDR3 in amino acids: CAWRGLAGTYNEQFF. DNA for the CDR3: TGTGCCTGGAGAGGCCTAGCGGGGACCTACAATGAGCAGTTCTTC.

There are a few counts of this clone. Other DNA sequences in the same sample also yield this CDR3. The V and J genes are TRBV20-1 and TRBJ2-5; unclear D gene. This CDR3 contains 10 residues. The germline V and J ends were trimmed by 3 bases and 5 bases, with 4 bases remaining between them. Germline lookup yields CDR1 DFQATT and CDR2 SNEGSKA (reference sequence). Written as DNA, the CDR3 is TGCAGTGCTAGCGAGGAGACCCAGTACTTC. Amino acids: CSASEETQYF.

The chain links TRBV29-1 to TRBJ2-3; 10 bases agree with TRBD1. Trimming took 4 bases from V and 6 from J; bases not matched to a gene: 7. The CDR3 has 14 residues. CDR1 SQVTM and CDR2 ANQGSEA come from the germline V gene. As DNA, the CDR3 is TGCAGCGTTGGACAGGGGGCTCCCGGCGATACGCAGTATTTT. This sequence encodes CSVGQGAPGDTQYF.

CDR3 sequence reads: CASSFGGTHYEQYF. CDR3 sequence (DNA): TGTGCCAGCAGCTTTGGCGGAACCCACTACGAGCAGTACTTC. The chain uses TRBV5-4 and TRBJ2-7; the D is unclear. The ends were cut back, 2 bases at V and 3 bases at J, with 12 bases in the middle. The length of the CDR3 is 14 residues. Germline CDR1 reads SGHNT; CDR2 reads YYREEE (reference sequence).

This chain links TRBV7-2 with TRBJ2-3, with TRBD2 matching 12 bases. The CDR3 is 19 residues long. CDR1 and CDR2 from the germline V gene are SGHTA and FQGNSA. Trimming cost V 8 bases and J 0 bases; bases outside gene matches: 15. The CDR3: CASGRGGLAGGTSTDTQYF. CDR3 nucleotide sequence: TGTGCCAGCGGCCGGGGGGGGCTAGCGGGAGGGACAAGCACAGATACGCAGTATTTT.

CDR3 sequence reads: CASKWASGSYEQYF. The CDR3 coding sequence is TGTGCCAGCAAGTGGGCTAGCGGGAGTTACGAGCAGTACTTC. J is TRBJ2-7 and V is TRBV2; TRBD2 agrees at 10 bases. The V segment lost 7 bases and the J segment 4 bases; nucleotides outside the gene matches: 7. This CDR3 is 14 amino acids long. In germline, CDR1 is SNHLY, CDR2 FYNNEI.

This clone was seen a handful of times. V gene TRBV4-2 combines with J gene TRBJ1-1; 8 positions agree with TRBD1. Germline lookup yields CDR1 LGHNA and CDR2 YNFKEQ. Losses at the gene ends were 0 bases for V and 3 bases for J; bases not matched to a gene: 6. CDR3 length: 16 residues. The CDR3 bases are TGTGCCAGCAGCCAAGACGGCGCCAGGGGGCACACTGAAGCTTTCTTT. Its translation is CASSQDGARGHTEAFF.

A remark on this clone: The DNA is omitted, as the CDR3 cannot be located on it reliably, and the CDR3 follows TCRdb's listing. The CDR3 protein is CASSFLAGGPGETQYF. V and J are TRBV27 and TRBJ2-5; the DNA was not compared with TRBD2, the D call given in the table. The CDR3 adds up to 16 amino acids, both ends counted. Germline V gene data show CDR1 as MNHEY and CDR2 as SMNVEV (reference sequence).

The chain carries TRBV10-3 and TRBJ2-3; 11 bases match TRBD1. The germline V gene encodes CDR1 ENHRY and CDR2 SYGVKD. This CDR3 comprises 15 residues. The V segment lost 2 bases and the J segment 2 bases; nucleotides outside the gene matches: 0. The CDR3 loop reads CAISEGQGATDTQYF. As DNA, the CDR3 is TGTGCCATCAGTGAGGGACAGGGGGCCACAGATACGCAGTATTTT.

The chain employs TRBV5-6 and TRBJ1-1; D is perhaps TRBD1 (5 bases). The CDR3 contains 14 residues. From germline, CDR1 is SGHDT and CDR2 YYEEEE. The V end was cut by 3 bases, the J end by 2 bases, with 11 bases between. CDR3 protein: CASSSITGNTEAFF. As DNA, the CDR3 is TGTGCCAGCAGCTCCATCACAGGAAACACTGAAGCTTTCTTT.

In its sample, this clone was seen a few times. The chain joins TRBV5-1 to TRBJ1-1; D unclear. The CDR3 totals 15 residues. Germline V lookup: CDR1 SGHRS, CDR2 YFSETQ. V was cut by 2 bases and J by 1 base, with 12 bases left in between. CDR3 DNA: TGCGCCAGCAGCTTTGGTGAACTCCAGAACACTGAAGCTTTCTTT. Amino acid sequence: CASSFGELQNTEAFF.

In nucleotides, the CDR3 is TGCGCCATCAGGGGAGGGTCTTTTGGGAACACTGAAGCTTTCTTT. This encodes CAIRGGSFGNTEAFF. This sequence joins TRBV23-1 and TRBJ1-1; perhaps TRBD1 as D (6 bases). TRBV23-1 has ORF status, its function being uncertain. V lost 10 bases and J 1 base, leaving 19 bases between the germline ends. CDR3 size: 15 residues.

V and J are TRBV11-1 and TRBJ1-1; D gene ambiguous. The CDR3 is 11 residues long. Per germline, CDR1 SGHAT and CDR2 FQDESV (reference sequence). V was shortened by 5 bases and J by 2 bases, with 3 bases between the two germline ends. The CDR3 here is CASSPNTEAFF. The CDR3 nucleotides read TGTGCCAGCAGCCCTAACACTGAAGCTTTCTTT.

The rearrangement joins TRBV7-2 to TRBJ2-3; 9 bases match TRBD2. Trimming at V came to 7 bases and at J to 0 bases, leaving 5 bases not matched to a gene. Germline V gene lookup returns CDR1 SGHTA and CDR2 FQGNSA. CDR3 length: 15 residues. The CDR3 coding sequence is TGTGCCAGCACCCGACTAGCGGTCAGCACAGATACGCAGTATTTT. Protein: CASTRLAVSTDTQYF.

The V gene is TRBV18, the J gene TRBJ2-5; 10 bases are shared with TRBD1. Germline trimming cut 4 bases from V and 4 bases from J; bases unmatched to any gene: 6. The CDR3 covers 15 residues. The germline V gene has CDR1 KGHSH and CDR2 LQKENI. The CDR3 nucleotides are TGTGCCAGCTCACGGCGGACAGGGGGGCGAGAGACCCAGTACTTC. Its translation is CASSRRTGGRETQYF.

The CDR3, as DNA: TGTGCCAGCAGCTTTACGGCAGGGGGCTACGAGACCCAGTACTTC. Protein sequence: CASSFTAGGYETQYF. The rearrangement uses TRBV7-9 and TRBJ2-5, with 8 positions matching TRBD1. The germline V gene encodes CDR1 SEHNR and CDR2 FQNEAQ (reference sequence). The V segment lost 3 bases and the J segment 5 bases; nucleotides outside the gene matches: 8. This CDR3 region has 15 residues. The variable domain in full, completed from reference TRBV7-9 and TRBJ2-5, reads DTGVSQNPRHKITKRGQNVTFRCDPISEHNRLYWYRQTLGQGPEFLTYFQNEAQLEKSRLLSDRFSAERPKGSFSTLEIQRTEQGDSAMYLCASSFTAGGYETQYFGPGTRLLVL.

This chain joins TRBV19 and TRBJ1-2; D is possibly TRBD1 (6 bases). CDR1 is LNHDA and CDR2 is SQIVND in the germline V gene (reference sequence). The CDR3 spans 15 residues. V lost 3 bases and J lost 1, with 12 bases in between. CDR3 protein: CASSISGQSNYGYTF. The CDR3 region has the DNA TGTGCCAGTAGTATCTCTGGACAGAGTAACTATGGCTACACCTTC.